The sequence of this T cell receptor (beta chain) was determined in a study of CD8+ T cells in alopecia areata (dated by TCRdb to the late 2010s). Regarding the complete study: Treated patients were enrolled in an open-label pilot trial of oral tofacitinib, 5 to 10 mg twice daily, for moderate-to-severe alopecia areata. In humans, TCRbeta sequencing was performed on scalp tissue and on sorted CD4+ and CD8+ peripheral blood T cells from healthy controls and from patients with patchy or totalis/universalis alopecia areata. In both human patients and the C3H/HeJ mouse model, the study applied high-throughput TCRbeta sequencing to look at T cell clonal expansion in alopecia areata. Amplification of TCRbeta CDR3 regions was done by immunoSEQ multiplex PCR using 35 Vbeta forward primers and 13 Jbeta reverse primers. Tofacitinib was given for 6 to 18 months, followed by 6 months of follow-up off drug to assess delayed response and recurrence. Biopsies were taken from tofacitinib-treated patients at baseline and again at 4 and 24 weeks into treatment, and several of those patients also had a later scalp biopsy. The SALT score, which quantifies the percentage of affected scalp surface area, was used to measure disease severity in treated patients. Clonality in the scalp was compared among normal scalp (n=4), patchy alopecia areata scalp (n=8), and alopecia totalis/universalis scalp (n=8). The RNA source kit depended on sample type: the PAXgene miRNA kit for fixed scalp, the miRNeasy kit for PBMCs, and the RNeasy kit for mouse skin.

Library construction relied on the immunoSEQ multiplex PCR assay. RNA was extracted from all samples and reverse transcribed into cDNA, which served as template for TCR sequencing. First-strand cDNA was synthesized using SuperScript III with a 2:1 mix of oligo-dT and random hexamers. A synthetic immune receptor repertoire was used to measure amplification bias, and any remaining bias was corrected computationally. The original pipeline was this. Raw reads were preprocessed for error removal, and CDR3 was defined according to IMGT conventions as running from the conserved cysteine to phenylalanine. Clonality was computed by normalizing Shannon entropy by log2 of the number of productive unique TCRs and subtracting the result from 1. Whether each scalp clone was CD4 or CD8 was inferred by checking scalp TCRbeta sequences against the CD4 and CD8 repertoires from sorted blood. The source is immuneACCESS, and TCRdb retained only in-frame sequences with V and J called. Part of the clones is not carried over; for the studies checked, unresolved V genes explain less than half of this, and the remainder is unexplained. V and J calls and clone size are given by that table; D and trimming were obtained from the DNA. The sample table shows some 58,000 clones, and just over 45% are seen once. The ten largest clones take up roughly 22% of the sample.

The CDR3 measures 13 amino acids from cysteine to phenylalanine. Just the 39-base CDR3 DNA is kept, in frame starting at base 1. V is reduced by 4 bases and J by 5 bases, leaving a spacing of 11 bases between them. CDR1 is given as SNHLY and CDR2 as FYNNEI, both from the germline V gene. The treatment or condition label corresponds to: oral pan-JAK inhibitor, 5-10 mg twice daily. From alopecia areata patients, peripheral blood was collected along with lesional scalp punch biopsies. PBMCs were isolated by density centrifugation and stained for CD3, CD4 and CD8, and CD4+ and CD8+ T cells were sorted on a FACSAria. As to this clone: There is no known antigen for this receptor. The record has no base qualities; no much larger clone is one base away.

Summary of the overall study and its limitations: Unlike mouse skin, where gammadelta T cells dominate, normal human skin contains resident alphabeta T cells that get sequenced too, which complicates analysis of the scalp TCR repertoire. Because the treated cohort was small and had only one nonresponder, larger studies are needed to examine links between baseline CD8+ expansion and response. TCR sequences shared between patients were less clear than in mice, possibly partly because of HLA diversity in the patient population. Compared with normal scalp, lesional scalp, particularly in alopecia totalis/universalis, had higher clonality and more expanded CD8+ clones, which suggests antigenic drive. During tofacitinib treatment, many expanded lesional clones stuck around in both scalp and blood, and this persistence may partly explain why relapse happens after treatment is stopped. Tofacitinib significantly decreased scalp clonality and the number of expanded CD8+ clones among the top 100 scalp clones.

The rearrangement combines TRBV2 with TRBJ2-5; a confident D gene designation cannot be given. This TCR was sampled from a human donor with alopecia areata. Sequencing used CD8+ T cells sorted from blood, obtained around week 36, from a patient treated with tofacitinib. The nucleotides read TGTGCCAGCAGTGGCCGAGTAAGGGAGACCCAGTACTTC. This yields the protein CASSGRVRETQYF.